This T cell receptor (beta chain) stems from a study of blood T cell repertoires in COVID-19. Overall study: Specimens from acute and convalescent COVID-19 originated in the United States, Italy and Spain. T cells, B-cell-depleted T cells, or PBMCs supplied cDNA or gDNA.

This clone showed up just once. Additional DNA sequences in this sample encode the identical CDR3. Looked up from germline, CDR1 is MNHEY and CDR2 is SVGEGT. CDR3 length equals 14 residues. V lost 4 bases, J lost 7 bases, and 5 bases stayed unmatched. Generated by immunoSEQ multiplex PCR, the TCRdb table keeps only in-frame clones and is missing some. The sample consists of roughly 250,000 clones, around 82% of them appearing once. The clonotype originates from a woman in her seventies with acute or convalescent COVID-19. The chain employs TRBV6-2 or TRBV6-3 and TRBJ1-5, with 9 bases aligning to TRBD1. Sequenced: peripheral blood. CDR3 in amino acids: CASSLTGGGQPQHF. CDR3 nucleotides: TGTGCCAGCAGTTTGACAGGGGGTGGCCAGCCCCAGCATTTT.